The text below deals with one T cell receptor (beta chain). Its antigen is unknown. There are no base qualities to consult, and no much larger clone falls within one base. This sample is part of a study of PD-L1 blockade in urothelial cancer listed by TCRdb under 2017. Concerning the study at large: All patients started therapy in about 2014 and received atezolizumab 1,200 mg intravenously every 3 weeks. About nine tenths of the roughly 29 patients were males with bladder-origin urothelial cancer, and about 65% of the roughly 30 reported a prior smoking history. An ECOG performance status of 0 or 1 was recorded for the patients, and 0 to 3 prior chemotherapy regimens had been received by the patients. Blood samples were analyzed 3 weeks after the start of treatment (second dose) and 6 weeks after the start of treatment. Blood samples gave median yields of approximately 130,000 T cells and tens of thousands of unique TCRs, along with a median clonality of around 0.08. The study was an exploratory multi-omic analysis of somatic, immune and clinical correlates of response to PD-L1 blockade with atezolizumab in urothelial cancer. Pretreatment tumor samples, along with matched peripheral blood collected serially before and after atezolizumab treatment, underwent TCR sequencing. Progression-free survival longer than 6 months counted as durable clinical benefit, and TCR features were additionally tested against both progression-free and overall survival. In the same patients, pretreatment tumors underwent whole exome sequencing and RNA sequencing in addition to TCR sequencing. About 10 patients achieved durable clinical benefit and fewer than 25 did not. Approximately 29 patients had pretreatment blood TCR-seq, around 24 had at least one posttreatment blood collection, and around 24 had tumor TCR-seq. The paper's findings and limits, for the study overall: Small sample size (n of about 30) and many exploratory analyses mean the results are intended to be hypothesis-generating. A pretreatment peripheral blood TCR clonality below the median was linked to improved progression-free and overall survival. Patients with durable benefit showed greater expansion of tumor-associated TCR clones in peripheral blood 3 weeks after starting treatment (n of about 20, p = 0.022).

To estimate absolute template abundance from read counts, synthetic TCR analog templates were spiked into each PCR. Using the immunoSEQ assay, TCRbeta CDR3 regions were amplified from genomic DNA with bias-controlled V and J gene primers. Sequencing of rearranged TCRbeta segments was done at approximately 20X coverage. Per the source publication's procedure: Sequencing errors were corrected by clustering and CDR3s were annotated against IMGT to assign V, D and J genes. Only productive TCRbeta rearrangements were used in downstream analyses, excluding out-of-frame or stop-codon sequences. Clonality was computed as one minus Shannon entropy normalized by the log of the number of unique productive sequences. Fisher's exact test with Benjamini-Hochberg correction, at a threshold of adjusted p below 0.01, was used to find clones that differed between time points or between blood and tumor. As stored in TCRdb, this immuneACCESS dataset retains in-frame rearrangements with V and J assigned. A fraction of the clones does not appear; measured against another copy, unresolved V genes explain less than half of the discrepancy, and the remainder lacks a known reason. D and trimming come from the DNA, and the V and J calls and clone size come from that table. Across this sample there are approximately 94,000 clones, with about nine tenths seen only once. About 2% of the sample belongs to the ten largest clones.

What the time point label conveys for this sample: pretreatment peripheral blood. A total of some 30 patients with locally advanced or metastatic urothelial carcinoma, treated at Memorial Sloan Kettering on a trial protocol, made up the cohort. Peripheral blood mononuclear cells were collected pretreatment and during treatment, with between 1 and 8 total time points per patient. The Qiagen DNeasy Blood extraction kit was used to purify genomic DNA from total PBMCs and tumor samples. PBMCs were collected pretreatment and during treatment, and were isolated and stored as previously described. A distance of 9 bases separates the germline ends of V and J, which lose 1 base and 2 bases respectively. CDR3 length: 15 amino acids, cysteine to phenylalanine. Only the CDR3 DNA stays, 45 bases, in frame from base 1. For CDR1 and CDR2, the germline V gene lists SGHAT and FQNNGV.

The sequence derives from a man between 60 and 75 years old with urothelial cancer. The sequence is built from TRBV11-2 and TRBJ1-5; the D gene assignment is ambiguous. This specimen was PBMCs, taken around atezolizumab (anti-PD-L1) treatment. The encoded CDR3 is CASSLAGEGNQPQHF. The DNA sequence is TGTGCCAGCAGCTTAGCCGGGGAGGGCAATCAGCCCCAGCATTTT.